This T cell receptor beta chain was sequenced for a study of blood T cell repertoires in COVID-19. In the original processing: Amplification from reference gene primers served as the basis for estimated nucleated cell counts. TCRdb keeps only in-frame clones here, not all; method: immunoSEQ multiplex PCR. That table supplies the V and J calls and clone size; D and trimming were determined from the DNA. Of 100,000 to 150,000 clones in the sample, approximately 83% were seen once. The CDR3 spans 16 residues. Germline CDR1 reads SNHLY; CDR2 reads FYNNEI. With V trimmed by 6 bases and J by 1 base, 10 bases remained unmatched.

The rearrangement uses TRBV2 and TRBJ2-7; 9 nucleotides align to TRBD2. The source is a woman aged 45-59 years with acute or convalescent COVID-19. Sequenced sample: peripheral blood. CDR3 DNA: TGTGCCAGCAGCCGTGACTCCAGCGGGGGGTCCTACGAGCAGTACTTC. Its protein is CASSRDSSGGSYEQYF.